One sample yielded the 7 T cell receptor beta chains listed below, sequenced in a study of blood T cell repertoires in COVID-19. The data were produced by immunoSEQ multiplex PCR, yet TCRdb's version contains in-frame clones alone and is incomplete. Seen here are roughly 700,000 clones, approximately 90% observed once, and the top ten hold about 0.26%. The material sequenced was peripheral blood. All receptors derive from a woman younger than 35 with acute or convalescent COVID-19.

The gene calls are TRBV18 and TRBJ2-2; D perhaps matches TRBD1 (5 bases). CDR1 and CDR2 (germline): KGHSH, LQKENI. Trimming cost V 3 bases and J 3 bases, with 8 bases left between them. The CDR3 has 14 residues. CDR3 in DNA: TGTGCCAGCTCACCTGACAGATACACCGGGGAGCTGTTTTTT. It specifies CASSPDRYTGELFF. The variable domain in full, with the rest retrieved from reference TRBV18 and TRBJ2-2, is NAGVMQNPRHLVRRRGQEARLRCSPMKGHSHVYWYRQLPEEGLKFMVYLQKENIIDESGMPKERFSAEFPKEGPSILRIQQVVRGDSAAYFCASSPDRYTGELFFGEGSRLTVL.

This rearrangement joins TRBV6-5 to TRBJ2-5, with D perhaps matching TRBD1 (5 bases). The germline V and J ends were trimmed by 2 bases and 1 base, with 8 bases remaining between them. CDR3 length: 14 residues. Germline CDR1 reads MNHEY; CDR2 reads SVGAGI. For the CDR3, the DNA is TGTGCCAGCAGTTACGACAGCCTCCAAGAGACCCAGTACTTC. It yields the protein CASSYDSLQETQYF.

The V and J genes are TRBV20-1 and TRBJ1-2; TRBD1 matches at 8 bases. Trimming removed 3 bases from V and 1 base from J; junction bases left unmatched: 13. This CDR3 has 17 amino acids. Germline values: CDR1 DFQATT, CDR2 SNEGSKA (reference sequence). The CDR3 region is CSASSQGDSYGNYGYTF. For the CDR3, the DNA is TGCAGTGCTAGTTCACAGGGGGACTCTTATGGTAACTATGGCTACACCTTC.

The chain carries TRBV2 and TRBJ1-1, with D unclear. There are 10 residues in the CDR3. V lost 4 bases to trimming and J lost 6 bases, with 3 bases between them. The germline V gene encodes CDR1 SNHLY and CDR2 FYNNEI. The CDR3 sequence: CASSVSEAFF. In nucleotides, the CDR3 is TGTGCCAGCAGTGTATCTGAAGCTTTCTTT.

J is TRBJ2-7 and V is TRBV6-5; D remains unclear. The germline V gene encodes CDR1 MNHEY and CDR2 SVGAGI. This CDR3 has 13 residues. Deletions cut 5 bases from V and 2 bases from J, with 10 bases between. CDR3 sequence: CASSLDLPYEQYF. CDR3 coding DNA: TGTGCCAGCAGTCTAGACCTGCCCTACGAGCAGTACTTC.

This chain links TRBV6-6 with TRBJ1-1, with D uncertain. This CDR3 spans 15 amino acids. Germline CDR1 reads MNHNY; CDR2 reads SVGAGI (reference sequence). Trimming left V 6 bases short and J 2 bases short, with 16 bases between. CDR3 loop: CASSPPSGYNTEAFF. The CDR3 DNA reads as TGTGCCAGCAGCCCCCCCTCGGGATATAACACTGAAGCTTTCTTT.

This sequence joins TRBV15 and TRBJ2-1; 8 positions agree with TRBD2. After removal of 3 bases from V and 3 bases from J, the junction contained 16 bases not matched to a gene. Germline V CDR1 and CDR2: LNHNV, YYDKDF (reference sequence). The CDR3 has 19 residues. This CDR3 is CATSSGGVWGHGNYNEQFF. The CDR3, as DNA: TGTGCCACCAGCAGCGGGGGGGTGTGGGGACACGGGAACTACAATGAGCAGTTCTTC.